These T cell receptor beta chains were read from a single sample in a study of blood T cell repertoires in COVID-19. Using immunoSEQ multiplex PCR, the repertoire was profiled, and TCRdb retains in-frame clones only, with some absent. In the table there are roughly 150,000 clones, 87% of which are singletons. Sequenced sample: PBMCs or T cells enriched from blood (not recorded which). These receptors all stem from a middle-aged woman who had been exposed to COVID-19. Both conserved end residues are part of each CDR3. A D gene is named only where the DNA matches it firmly. Expanded clones are given a class, and other clones once, few, many or no size at all.

TRBJ1-3 16 once . TRBV18 CASSPYRARAGNTIYF TGTGCCAGCTCACCGTACAGGGCGCGGGCTGGAAACACCATATATTTT
TRBJ1-2 15 . TRBD1 TRBV4-1 CASSQAQGGSYGYTF TGCGCCAGCAGCCAAGCACAGGGGGGTTCCTATGGCTACACCTTC
TRBJ1-6 14 . . TRBV6-1 CASSEGHKGSPLHF TGTGCCAGCAGTGAGGGACATAAGGGTTCACCCCTCCACTTT
TRBJ1-2 14 once TRBD1 TRBV3-1/TRBV3-2 CASSQAGQVHGYTF TGTGCCAGCAGCCAAGCGGGACAGGTACATGGCTACACCTTC
TRBJ1-1 13 . . TRBV19 CASSRPGGGEAFF TGTGCCAGTAGTCGCCCTGGGGGGGGTGAAGCTTTCTTT
TRBJ1-2 19 . TRBD1 TRBV4-2 CASSQDRGDRGSSNYGYTF TGTGCCAGCAGCCAAGATCGCGGGGACAGGGGGTCATCTAACTATGGCTACACCTTC
TRBJ1-5 20 . TRBD1 TRBV6-2/TRBV6-3 CASSYNRGQGILYSNQPQHF TGTGCCAGCAGTTACAACCGGGGACAGGGGATCCTCTATAGCAATCAGCCCCAGCATTTT
TRBJ2-3 16 . . TRBV4-2 CASSQDRVPGTDTQYF TGTGCCAGCAGCCAAGATCGAGTACCGGGCACAGATACGCAGTATTTT
TRBJ2-5 16 . . TRBV27 CASSLSLGPGRETQYF TGTGCCAGCAGTTTAAGTCTTGGTCCGGGTCGAGAGACCCAGTACTTC
TRBJ2-6 15 . . TRBV5-5 CASSLLTGYSNVLTF TGTGCCAGCAGCTTACTCACAGGGTACTCAAACGTCCTGACTTTC
TRBJ1-2 15 once TRBD1 TRBV7-2 CASSPGQGKNYGYTF TGTGCCAGCAGCCCGGGACAGGGTAAGAACTATGGCTACACCTTC
TRBJ2-7 15 . TRBD2 TRBV9 CASSVSIAGAYEQYF TGTGCCAGCAGCGTATCGATAGCGGGGGCCTACGAGCAGTACTTC
TRBJ2-4 12 . . TRBV11-2 CASSPEGYIQYF TGTGCCAGCAGTCCGGAGGGATACATTCAGTACTTC
TRBJ2-7 15 once . TRBV19 CASSIGGFQRDEQYF TGTGCCAGTTCTATCGGTGGATTCCAGCGAGACGAGCAGTACTTC
TRBJ1-1 13 once . TRBV27 CASSFQVRTEAFF TGTGCCAGCAGTTTTCAGGTTCGGACTGAAGCTTTCTTT
TRBJ2-3 16 once . TRBV6-4 CASSDSMEAPTDTQYF TGTGCCAGCAGTGACTCGATGGAGGCGCCGACAGATACGCAGTATTTT
TRBJ2-3 17 . TRBD2 TRBV10-2 CASSEPRLAGDTDTQYF TGCGCCAGCAGTGAGCCCCGACTAGCGGGGGACACAGATACGCAGTATTTT
TRBJ1-1 14 . . TRBV5-1 CASSLDIMNTEAFF TGCGCCAGCAGCTTGGACATTATGAACACTGAAGCTTTCTTT
TRBJ1-5 12 . . TRBV6-1 CASSEGGQPQHF TGTGCCAGCAGTGAAGGAGGCCAGCCCCAGCATTTT
TRBJ2-1 13 . . TRBV6-4 CASSDAERAEQFF TGTGCCAGCAGTGACGCAGAGAGGGCCGAGCAGTTCTTC
TRBJ1-5 14 . . TRBV2 CASSPGERNQPQHF TGTGCCAGCAGCCCAGGGGAACGCAATCAGCCCCAGCATTTT
TRBJ2-5 16 . TRBD2 TRBV13 CASSLGPGGFQETQYF TGTGCCAGCAGCTTAGGCCCGGGGGGTTTTCAAGAGACCCAGTACTTC
TRBJ2-7 14 . TRBD1 TRBV9 CASSDRQGAYEQYF TGTGCCAGCAGCGACCGACAGGGAGCCTACGAGCAGTACTTC
TRBJ1-2 15 . . TRBV9 CASSVRIGQGPGYTF TGTGCCAGCAGCGTAAGGATAGGGCAGGGGCCTGGCTACACCTTC
TRBJ2-7 18 . TRBD2 TRBV5-1 CASRAGTSGRMRTYEQYF TGCGCCAGCAGGGCTGGTACTAGCGGGAGGATGAGGACCTACGAGCAGTACTTC
TRBJ1-4 14 . TRBD1 TRBV28 CASRRQGGGEKLFF TGTGCCAGCAGACGACAGGGGGGTGGTGAAAAACTGTTTTTT
TRBJ2-1 16 . TRBD1 TRBV6-6 CASSYGQGARYNEQFF TGTGCCAGCAGTTACGGACAGGGGGCGCGGTACAATGAGCAGTTCTTC
TRBJ1-2 14 . TRBD1 TRBV7-8 CASSLYDRDGGYTF TGTGCCAGCAGCTTATATGACAGGGATGGCGGCTACACCTTC
TRBJ2-1 15 . TRBD2 TRBV4-3 CASALGLAAYNEQFF TGCGCCAGCGCCCTCGGACTAGCGGCTTACAATGAGCAGTTCTTC
TRBJ2-1 13 . TRBD1 TRBV5-6 CASSFGTGNEQFF TGTGCCAGCAGCTTCGGGACAGGCAATGAGCAGTTCTTC
TRBJ2-1 17 . TRBD2 TRBV7-2 CASSPGTSGRAYNEQFF TGTGCCAGCAGCCCCGGGACTAGCGGGAGGGCCTACAATGAGCAGTTCTTC
TRBJ1-2 12 . . TRBV7-9 CASSSEGYGYTF TGTGCCAGCAGCTCAGAGGGCTATGGCTACACCTTC
TRBJ1-2 14 . . TRBV5-1 CASSLEATVYGYTF TGCGCCAGCAGCTTGGAAGCCACCGTTTACGGCTACACCTTC
TRBJ1-1 13 . . TRBV27 CASSSRENTEAFF TGTGCCAGCAGTTCCAGGGAGAACACTGAAGCTTTCTTT
TRBJ2-1 14 . TRBD2 TRBV19 CASSLAGSHNEQFF TGTGCCAGTAGTTTAGCGGGGTCCCACAATGAGCAGTTCTTC
TRBJ1-1 13 . TRBD1 TRBV27 CASANRGQGEAFF TGTGCCAGCGCGAACCGGGGACAGGGTGAAGCTTTCTTT
TRBJ2-7 16 . TRBD2 TRBV18 CASSPGPSGSVYEQYF TGTGCCAGCTCACCAGGCCCTAGCGGGTCTGTCTACGAGCAGTACTTC
TRBJ1-2 13 . . TRBV7-9 CASSLGSGYGYTF TGTGCCAGCAGCTTAGGATCCGGGTATGGCTACACCTTC
TRBJ2-7 14 . . TRBV18 CASSPNGRTYEQYF TGTGCCAGCTCGCCGAATGGTAGAACCTACGAGCAGTACTTC
TRBJ2-1 16 once TRBD2 TRBV5-1 CASSQTSVGSYNEQFF TGCGCCAGCAGCCAAACTAGCGTCGGGTCCTACAATGAGCAGTTCTTC
TRBJ1-6 15 . TRBD1 TRBV5-1 CASSRFGQDNSPLHF TGCGCCAGCAGCCGATTCGGACAGGATAATTCACCCCTCCACTTT
TRBJ2-7 18 few TRBD1 TRBV25-1 CASSERGIVGQGYYEQYF TGTGCCAGCAGTGAAAGGGGTATAGTGGGACAGGGATACTACGAGCAGTACTTC
TRBJ1-4 15 . TRBD1 TRBV5-1 CASSLEDRLGEKLFF TGCGCCAGCAGCTTGGAGGACAGGTTAGGGGAAAAACTGTTTTTT
TRBJ2-3 13 . . TRBV29-1 CSVGSGSTDTQYF TGCAGCGTTGGTTCGGGTAGCACAGATACGCAGTATTTT
TRBJ2-7 16 . TRBD2 TRBV18 CASSPFGTTSSYEQYF TGTGCCAGCTCACCATTCGGGACTACCTCCTCCTACGAGCAGTACTTC
TRBJ2-2 16 few . TRBV7-7 CASSPGRGMGTGELFF TGTGCCAGCAGCCCCGGAAGGGGAATGGGAACCGGGGAGCTGTTTTTT
TRBJ1-5 12 . . TRBV7-9 CASSFGNQPQHF TGTGCCAGCAGCTTCGGGAATCAGCCCCAGCATTTT
TRBJ1-3 13 . . TRBV5-4 CASSPPGFNTIYF TGTGCCAGCAGCCCTCCGGGATTCAACACCATATATTTT
TRBJ2-1 12 . . TRBV7-2 CASREESNEQFF TGTGCCAGCAGAGAGGAATCCAATGAGCAGTTCTTC
TRBJ1-1 12 . TRBD1 TRBV19 CASSITGGKAFF TGTGCCAGTAGTATAACAGGGGGGAAAGCTTTCTTT
TRBJ2-5 16 many TRBD2 TRBV7-8 CASSRGLAGVRETQYF TGTGCCAGCAGCCGAGGGCTAGCGGGAGTAAGGGAGACCCAGTACTTC
TRBJ2-2 14 . TRBD2 TRBV27 CASSFSGRTGELFF TGTGCCAGCAGTTTTAGCGGGAGAACCGGGGAGCTGTTTTTT
TRBJ1-5 12 . . TRBV24-1 CATREGAGPQHF TGTGCCACCAGAGAAGGGGCAGGGCCCCAGCATTTT
TRBJ1-4 13 many . TRBV4-1 CASSPTRGEKLFF TGCGCCAGCAGCCCGACCCGGGGGGAAAAACTGTTTTTT
TRBJ2-1 16 . TRBD2 TRBV15 CATSRDGGRGYNEQFF TGTGCCACCAGCAGAGACGGCGGGAGGGGTTACAATGAGCAGTTCTTC
TRBJ1-5 12 once TRBD1 TRBV12-3/TRBV12-4 CASSTGGQPQHF TGTGCCAGCAGCACAGGGGGTCAGCCCCAGCATTTT
TRBJ2-7 11 . . TRBV10-1 CATRGQSEQYF TGCGCCACCAGGGGACAAAGCGAGCAGTACTTC